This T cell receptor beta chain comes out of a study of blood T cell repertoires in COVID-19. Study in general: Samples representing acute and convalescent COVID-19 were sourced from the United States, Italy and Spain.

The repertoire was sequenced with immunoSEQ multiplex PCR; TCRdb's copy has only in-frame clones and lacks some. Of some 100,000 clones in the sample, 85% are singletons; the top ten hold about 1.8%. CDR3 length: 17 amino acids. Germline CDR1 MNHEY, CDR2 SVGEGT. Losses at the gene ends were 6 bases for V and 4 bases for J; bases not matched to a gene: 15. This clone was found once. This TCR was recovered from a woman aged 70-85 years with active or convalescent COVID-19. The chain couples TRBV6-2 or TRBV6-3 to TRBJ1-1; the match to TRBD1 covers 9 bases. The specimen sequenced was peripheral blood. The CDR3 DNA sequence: TGTGCCAGCAGCCTCCTCGGGACAGGGATACTTATCACTGAAGCTTTCTTT. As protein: CASSLLGTGILITEAFF.